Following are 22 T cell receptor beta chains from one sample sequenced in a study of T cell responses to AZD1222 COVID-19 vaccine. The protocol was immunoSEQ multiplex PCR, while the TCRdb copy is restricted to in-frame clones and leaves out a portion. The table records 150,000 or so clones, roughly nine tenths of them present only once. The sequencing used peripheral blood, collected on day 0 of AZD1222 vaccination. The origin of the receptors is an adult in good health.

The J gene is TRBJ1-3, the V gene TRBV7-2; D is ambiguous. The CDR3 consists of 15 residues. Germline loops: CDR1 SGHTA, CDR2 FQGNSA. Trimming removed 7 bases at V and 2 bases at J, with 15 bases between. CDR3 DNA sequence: TGTGCCAGCACCGTGGAACCCAGCACTGGAAACACCATATATTTT. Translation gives CASTVEPSTGNTIYF. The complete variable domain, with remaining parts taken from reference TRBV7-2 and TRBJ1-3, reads GAGVSQSPSNKVTEKGKDVELRCDPISGHTALYWYRQSLGQGLEFLIYFQGNSAPDKSGLPSDRFSAERTGGSVSTLTIQRTQQEDSAVYLCASTVEPSTGNTIYFGEGSWLTVV.

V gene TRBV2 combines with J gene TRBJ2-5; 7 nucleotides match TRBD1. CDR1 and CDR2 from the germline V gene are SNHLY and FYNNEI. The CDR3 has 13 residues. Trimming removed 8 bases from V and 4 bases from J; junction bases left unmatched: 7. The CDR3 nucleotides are TGTGCCAGCGACGGACAGGCGGCAGAGACCCAGTACTTC. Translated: CASDGQAAETQYF. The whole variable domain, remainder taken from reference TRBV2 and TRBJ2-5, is EPEVTQTPSHQVTQMGQEVILRCVPISNHLYFYWYRQILGQKVEFLVSFYNNEISEKSEIFDDQFSVERPDGSNFTLKIRSTKLEDSAMYFCASDGQAAETQYFGPGTRLLVL.

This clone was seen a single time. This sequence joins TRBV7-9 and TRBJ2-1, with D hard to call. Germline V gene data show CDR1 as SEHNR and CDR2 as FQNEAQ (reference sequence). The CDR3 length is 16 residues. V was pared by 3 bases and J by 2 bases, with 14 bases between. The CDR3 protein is CASSLESIGTYNEQFF. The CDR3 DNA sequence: TGTGCCAGCAGCTTGGAGTCCATTGGGACCTACAATGAGCAGTTCTTC. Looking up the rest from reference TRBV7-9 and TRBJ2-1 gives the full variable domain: DTGVSQNPRHKITKRGQNVTFRCDPISEHNRLYWYRQTLGQGPEFLTYFQNEAQLEKSRLLSDRFSAERPKGSFSTLEIQRTEQGDSAMYLCASSLESIGTYNEQFFGPGTRLTVL.

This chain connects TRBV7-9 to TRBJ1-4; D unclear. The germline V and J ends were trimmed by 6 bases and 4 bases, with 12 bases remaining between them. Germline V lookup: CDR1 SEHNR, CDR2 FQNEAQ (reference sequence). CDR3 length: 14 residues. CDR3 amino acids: CASSLRSGNEKLFF. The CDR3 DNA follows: TGTGCCAGCAGTCTCAGGAGTGGTAATGAAAAACTGTTTTTT.

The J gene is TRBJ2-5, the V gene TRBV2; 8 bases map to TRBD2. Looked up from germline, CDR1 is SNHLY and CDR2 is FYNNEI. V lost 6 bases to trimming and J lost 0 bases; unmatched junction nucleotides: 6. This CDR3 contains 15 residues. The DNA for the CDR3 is TGTGCCAGCAGCTTAGCGGGAATGTACCAAGAGACCCAGTACTTC. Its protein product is CASSLAGMYQETQYF.

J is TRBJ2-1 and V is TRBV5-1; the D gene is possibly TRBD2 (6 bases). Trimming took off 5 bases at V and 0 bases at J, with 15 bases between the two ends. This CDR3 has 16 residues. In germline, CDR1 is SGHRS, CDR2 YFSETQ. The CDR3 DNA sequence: TGCGCCAGCAGAGAGGCAGCGGGTAGCTCCTACAATGAGCAGTTCTTC. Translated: CASREAAGSSYNEQFF.

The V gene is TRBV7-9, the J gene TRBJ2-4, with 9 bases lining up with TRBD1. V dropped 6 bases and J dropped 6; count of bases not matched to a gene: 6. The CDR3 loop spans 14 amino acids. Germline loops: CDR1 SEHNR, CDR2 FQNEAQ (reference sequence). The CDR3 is CASSLQGAGNIQYF. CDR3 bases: TGTGCCAGCAGTCTACAGGGGGCAGGAAACATTCAGTACTTC. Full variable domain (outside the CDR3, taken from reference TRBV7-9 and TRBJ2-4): DTGVSQNPRHKITKRGQNVTFRCDPISEHNRLYWYRQTLGQGPEFLTYFQNEAQLEKSRLLSDRFSAERPKGSFSTLEIQRTEQGDSAMYLCASSLQGAGNIQYFGAGTRLSVL.

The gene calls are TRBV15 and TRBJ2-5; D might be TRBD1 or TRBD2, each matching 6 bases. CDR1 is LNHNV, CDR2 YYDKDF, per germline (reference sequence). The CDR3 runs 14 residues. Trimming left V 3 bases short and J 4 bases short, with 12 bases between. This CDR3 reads CATSSIGGSETQYF. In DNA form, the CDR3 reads TGTGCCACCAGCAGCATAGGGGGGTCAGAGACCCAGTACTTC.

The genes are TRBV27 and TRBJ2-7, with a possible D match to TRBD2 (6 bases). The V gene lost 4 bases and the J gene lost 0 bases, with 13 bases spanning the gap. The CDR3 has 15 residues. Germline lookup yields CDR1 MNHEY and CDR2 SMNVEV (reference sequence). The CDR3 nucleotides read TGTGCCAGCAGTTATAGCGGCAGACGCTCCTACGAGCAGTACTTC. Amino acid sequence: CASSYSGRRSYEQYF.

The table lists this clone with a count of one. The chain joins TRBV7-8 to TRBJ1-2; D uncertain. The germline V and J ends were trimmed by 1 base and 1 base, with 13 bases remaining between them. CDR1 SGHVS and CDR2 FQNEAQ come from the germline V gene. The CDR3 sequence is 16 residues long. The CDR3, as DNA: TGTGCCAGCAGCTTAGTGCCGGCAGGAAATAACTATGGCTACACCTTC. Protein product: CASSLVPAGNNYGYTF.

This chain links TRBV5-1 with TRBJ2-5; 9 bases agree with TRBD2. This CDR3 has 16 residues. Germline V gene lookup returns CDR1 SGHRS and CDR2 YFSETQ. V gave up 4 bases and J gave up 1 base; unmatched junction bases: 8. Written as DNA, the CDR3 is TGCGCCAGCAGCCTGGGGCTAGCGGGATTCCAAGAGACCCAGTACTTC. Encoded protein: CASSLGLAGFQETQYF.

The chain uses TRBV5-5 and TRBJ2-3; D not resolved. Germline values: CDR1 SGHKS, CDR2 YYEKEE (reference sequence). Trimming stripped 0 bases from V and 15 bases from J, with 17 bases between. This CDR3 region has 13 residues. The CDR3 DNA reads TGTGCCAGCAGCTTGGGGCCTCCTGGCAAAGTATATTTT. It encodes CASSLGPPGKVYF. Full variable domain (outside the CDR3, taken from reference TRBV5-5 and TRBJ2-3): DAGVTQSPTHLIKTRGQQVTLRCSPISGHKSVSWYQQVLGQGPQFIFQYYEKEERGRGNFPDRFSARQFPNYSSELNVNALLLGDSALYLCASSLGPPGKVYFGPGTRLTVL.

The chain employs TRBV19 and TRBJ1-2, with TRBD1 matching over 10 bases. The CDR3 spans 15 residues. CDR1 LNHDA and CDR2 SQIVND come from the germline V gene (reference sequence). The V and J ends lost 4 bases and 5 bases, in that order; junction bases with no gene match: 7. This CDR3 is CASSNDRGQMYGYTF. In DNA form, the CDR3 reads TGTGCCAGTAGTAATGACAGGGGGCAGATGTATGGCTACACCTTC.

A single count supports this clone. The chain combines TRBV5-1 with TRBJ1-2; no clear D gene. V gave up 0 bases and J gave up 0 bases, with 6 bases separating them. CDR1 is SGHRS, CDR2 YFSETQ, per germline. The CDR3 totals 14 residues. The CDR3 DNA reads TGCGCCAGCAGCTTGGACACAGCTAACTATGGCTACACCTTC. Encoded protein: CASSLDTANYGYTF.

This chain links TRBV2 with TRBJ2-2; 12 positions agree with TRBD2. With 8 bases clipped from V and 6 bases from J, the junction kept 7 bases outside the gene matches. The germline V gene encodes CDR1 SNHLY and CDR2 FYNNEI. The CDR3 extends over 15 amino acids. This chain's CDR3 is CASQTSGRLAGELFF. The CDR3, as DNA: TGTGCCAGCCAGACTAGCGGGAGATTGGCCGGGGAGCTGTTTTTT.

The chain's CDR3 is CASSLAPEYNQETQYF. DNA of the CDR3: TGTGCCAGCAGCTTAGCCCCGGAATATAATCAAGAGACCCAGTACTTC. The chain combines TRBV7-9 with TRBJ2-5; unclear D gene. The ends were cut back, 0 bases at V and 2 bases at J, with 13 bases in the middle. Germline CDR1 is SEHNR and CDR2 is FQNEAQ (reference sequence). The CDR3 runs 16 residues.

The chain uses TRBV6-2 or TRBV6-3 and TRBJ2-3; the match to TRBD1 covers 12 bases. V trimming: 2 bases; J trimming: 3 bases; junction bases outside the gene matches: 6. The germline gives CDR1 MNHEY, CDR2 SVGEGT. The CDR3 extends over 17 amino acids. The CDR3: CASSYEGTGGWTDTQYF. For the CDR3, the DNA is TGTGCCAGCAGTTACGAGGGGACAGGGGGCTGGACAGATACGCAGTATTTT.

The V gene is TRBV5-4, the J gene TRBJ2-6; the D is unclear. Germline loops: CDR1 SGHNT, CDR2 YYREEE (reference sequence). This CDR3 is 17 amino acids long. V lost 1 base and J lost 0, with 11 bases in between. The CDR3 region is CASSLNRLLSGANVLTF. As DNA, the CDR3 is TGTGCCAGCAGCTTGAATAGACTTCTCTCTGGGGCCAACGTCCTGACTTTC. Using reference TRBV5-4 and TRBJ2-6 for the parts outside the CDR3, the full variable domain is ETGVTQSPTHLIKTRGQQVTLRCSSQSGHNTVSWYQQALGQGPQFIFQYYREEENGRGNFPPRFSGLQFPNYSSELNVNALELDDSALYLCASSLNRLLSGANVLTFGAGSRLTVL.

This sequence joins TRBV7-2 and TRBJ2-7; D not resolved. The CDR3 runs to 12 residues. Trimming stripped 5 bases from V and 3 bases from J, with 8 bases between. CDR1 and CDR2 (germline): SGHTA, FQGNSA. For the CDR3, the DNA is TGTGCCAGCAGCGACTGGGACTACGAGCAGTACTTC. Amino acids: CASSDWDYEQYF.

CDR3 loop: CASSQVEGTEAFF. CDR3 sequence (DNA): TGTGCCAGCAGCCAAGTGGAGGGAACTGAAGCTTTCTTT. The V and J genes are TRBV3-1 (or the pseudogene TRBV3-2) and TRBJ1-1, with no clear D. From germline, CDR1 is LGHDT and CDR2 YNNKEL (reference sequence). The CDR3 consists of 13 residues. Trimming stripped 1 base from V and 5 bases from J, with 8 bases between.

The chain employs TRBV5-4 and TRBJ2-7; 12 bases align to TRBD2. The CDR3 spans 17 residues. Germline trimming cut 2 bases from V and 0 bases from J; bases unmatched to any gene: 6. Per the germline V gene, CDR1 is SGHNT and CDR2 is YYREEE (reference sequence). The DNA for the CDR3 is TGTGCCAGCAGCTTCGAACTGACTAGCGGGAGCTCCTACGAGCAGTACTTC. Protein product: CASSFELTSGSSYEQYF. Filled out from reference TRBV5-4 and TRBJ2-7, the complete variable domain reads ETGVTQSPTHLIKTRGQQVTLRCSSQSGHNTVSWYQQALGQGPQFIFQYYREEENGRGNFPPRFSGLQFPNYSSELNVNALELDDSALYLCASSFELTSGSSYEQYFGPGTRLTVT.

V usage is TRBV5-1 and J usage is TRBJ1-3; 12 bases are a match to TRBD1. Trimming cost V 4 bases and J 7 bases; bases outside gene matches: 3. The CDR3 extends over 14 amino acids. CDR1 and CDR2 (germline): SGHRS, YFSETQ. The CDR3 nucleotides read TGCGCCAGCAGCCCGGGACAGGGGGCGAACACCATATATTTT. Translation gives CASSPGQGANTIYF.